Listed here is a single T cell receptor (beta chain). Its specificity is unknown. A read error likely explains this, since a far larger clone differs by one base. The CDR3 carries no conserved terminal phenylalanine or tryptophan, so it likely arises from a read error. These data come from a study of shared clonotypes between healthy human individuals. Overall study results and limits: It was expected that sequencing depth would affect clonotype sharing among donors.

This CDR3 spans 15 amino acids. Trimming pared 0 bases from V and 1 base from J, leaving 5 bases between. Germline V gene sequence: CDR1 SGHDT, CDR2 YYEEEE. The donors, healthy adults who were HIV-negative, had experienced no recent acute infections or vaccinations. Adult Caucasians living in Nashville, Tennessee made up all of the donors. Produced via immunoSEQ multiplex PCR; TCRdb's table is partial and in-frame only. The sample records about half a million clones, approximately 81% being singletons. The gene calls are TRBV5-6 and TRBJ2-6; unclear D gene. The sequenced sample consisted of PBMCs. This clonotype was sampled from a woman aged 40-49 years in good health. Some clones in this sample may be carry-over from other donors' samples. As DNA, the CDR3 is TGTGCCAGCAGCTTGGGCAGATCTGGGGCCAACGTCCTGACTCTC. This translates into CASSLGRSGANVLTL.